The rows below give T cell receptor beta chains drawn from one sample of a study of blood T cell repertoires in COVID-19. The repertoire was sequenced with immunoSEQ multiplex PCR; TCRdb's copy has only in-frame clones and lacks some. The sample contains approximately 61,000 clones, roughly 88% of which appear only once. The source material was peripheral blood. These receptors all come from a woman of 80 years or more with active COVID-19. The CDR3 runs from the conserved cysteine through the conserved F or W. Fields, in order: V gene, J gene, D gene, clone size, CDR3 DNA, CDR3 protein. The D gene is left open where the match is weak. The listing skips clone size in some rows; elsewhere it reads once, few, many or a size class.

TRBV7-3	TRBJ2-3	-	-	TGTGCCAGCAGCCCACGGGGGTTCCCAGATACGCAGTATTTT	CASSPRGFPDTQYF
TRBV28	TRBJ2-1	TRBD2	-	TGTGCCAGCAGTCCGTGGACTAGCGGGGGTAATGAGCAGTTCTTC	CASSPWTSGGNEQFF
TRBV7-8	TRBJ1-4	-	-	TGTGCCAGCAGCTTAGCCGAATCAGAACAGGGAAAACTGTTTTTT	CASSLAESEQGKLFF
TRBV4-1	TRBJ1-1	TRBD1	-	TGCGCCAGCAGCCGAGGGACAGGGGAGAACACTGAAGCTTTCTTT	CASSRGTGENTEAFF
TRBV28	TRBJ1-1	-	-	TGTGCCACATTACAGGCCTTGAGGTTTGAAGCTTTCTTT	CATLQALRFEAFF
TRBV6-5	TRBJ2-7	TRBD1	-	TGTGCCAGCAGTTCGCCAAGGACAGGGGTCTACGAGCAGTACTTC	CASSSPRTGVYEQYF
TRBV4-3	TRBJ2-2	TRBD1	-	TGCGCCAGCAGCCAAGATAGTGTTAGACAGGGGGTTCGTACCGGGGAGCTGTTTTTT	CASSQDSVRQGVRTGELFF
TRBV6-5	TRBJ1-1	TRBD1	-	TGTGCCAGCAGTTACCGGGACAGGGATGATTTCTTT	CASSYRDRDDFF
TRBV3-1/TRBV3-2	TRBJ2-7	TRBD2	once	TGTGCCAGCAGCCGAGGGACTAGCGGGATTTCCTACGAGCAGTACTTC	CASSRGTSGISYEQYF
TRBV9	TRBJ2-1	TRBD1	-	TGTGCCAGCAGCGTAGCTAGGCCAGGGGGCGAAGGTGAGCAGTTCTTC	CASSVARPGGEGEQFF
TRBV5-1	TRBJ1-1	TRBD1	-	TGCGCCAGCAGCTTCACAGGGGGCGCGAGCACTGAAGCTTTCTTT	CASSFTGGASTEAFF
TRBV2	TRBJ2-7	TRBD1	-	TGTGCCAGCAGTCTGGGACAGGGGAGGGTTTTCTACGAGCAGTACTTC	CASSLGQGRVFYEQYF
TRBV27	TRBJ2-2	TRBD1	-	TGTGCCAGCAGCCGACAGGGAATGGAAGTTTTGGGCGGGGAGCTGTTTTTT	CASSRQGMEVLGGELFF
TRBV12-5	TRBJ2-2	TRBD2	-	TGTGCTAGTGAGCAGGGGACTAGCGGGGCCGGGGAGCTGTTTTTT	CASEQGTSGAGELFF
TRBV3-1/TRBV3-2	TRBJ1-1	-	-	TGTGCCAGCAGCCCCCCAGGGTTCTCCGAAGCTTTCTTT	CASSPPGFSEAFF
TRBV5-4	TRBJ2-1	TRBD2	-	TGTGCCAGCAGCTTGGGGCGGGGGGGCTACAATGAGCAGTTCTTC	CASSLGRGGYNEQFF
TRBV18	TRBJ1-1	-	-	TGTGCCAGCTCACCGGGAGTTCGCACTGAAGCTTTCTTT	CASSPGVRTEAFF
TRBV6-5	TRBJ2-1	TRBD1	-	TGTGCCAGCAGCGTGGGACAGCCCTCCTACAATGAGCAGTTCTTC	CASSVGQPSYNEQFF
TRBV5-4	TRBJ2-6	-	-	TGTGCCAGCAGGCCGACAGCCTCTGGGGCCAACGTCCTGACTTTC	CASRPTASGANVLTF
TRBV7-2	TRBJ1-1	-	-	TGTGCCAGCAGCGTCACAGGCCTAGACACTGAAGCTTTCTTT	CASSVTGLDTEAFF
TRBV10-3	TRBJ1-3	-	-	TGTGCCACTCACAGGGGAAACACCATATATTTT	CATHRGNTIYF
TRBV7-2	TRBJ2-1	-	-	TGTGCCAGCAGCCTCAGTGGGGCTGTAGGTGAGCAGTTCTTC	CASSLSGAVGEQFF
TRBV3-1/TRBV3-2	TRBJ2-1	-	-	TGTGCCAGCAGGGCCTCTTACAATGAGCAGTTCTTC	CASRASYNEQFF
TRBV28	TRBJ2-5	TRBD2	-	TGTGCCAGCAGTCCCTTAGCGGGGGGAGGGTACCAAGAGACCCAGTACTTC	CASSPLAGGGYQETQYF
TRBV27	TRBJ2-7	TRBD2	-	TGTGCCAGCAGTTTGGGGCGGGAGAATGAGCAGTACTTC	CASSLGRENEQYF
TRBV2	TRBJ1-1	-	-	TGTGCCAGACTGGGGGGGGATGGTTCTGAAGCTTTCTTT	CARLGGDGSEAFF
TRBV5-4	TRBJ1-2	TRBD1	-	TGTGCCAGCAGATCTCTGACAGGGGTGAACTATGGCTACACCTTC	CASRSLTGVNYGYTF
TRBV2	TRBJ2-1	TRBD1	-	TGTGCCAGCATCAGGGACAGGGAAAGCAATGAGCAGTTCTTC	CASIRDRESNEQFF
TRBV6-5	TRBJ2-7	TRBD1	-	TGTGCCAGCAGTTACTCGACAGGGGGCTTGTACGAGCAGTACTTC	CASSYSTGGLYEQYF
TRBV30	TRBJ2-5	-	-	TGTGCCTGGAACCGGGACTGGAAAGAGACCCAGTACTTC	CAWNRDWKETQYF
TRBV18	TRBJ1-3	-	-	TGTGCCAGCTCCTCCCAGGGGAGTGGAAACACCATATATTTT	CASSSQGSGNTIYF
TRBV12-3/TRBV12-4	TRBJ2-7	TRBD1	-	TGTGCCAGCAGGGGACAGGACTCCTACGAGCAGTACTTC	CASRGQDSYEQYF
TRBV6-2/TRBV6-3	TRBJ1-5	-	-	TGTGCCAGCAGTTACCACCCCCAGGGGTTGGGACAGCCCCAGCATTTT	CASSYHPQGLGQPQHF
TRBV19	TRBJ2-2	TRBD1	-	TGTGCCAGTAGTACACCGGGACAGAATCCCGGGGAGCTGTTTTTT	CASSTPGQNPGELFF
TRBV7-2	TRBJ2-1	TRBD2	once	TGTGCCAGCAGCTCCCCTACTAGCGATGAGCAGTTCTTC	CASSSPTSDEQFF
TRBV5-1	TRBJ2-1	-	-	TGCGCCAGCAGCTTGTGGGGGGACCAAAACTACAATGAGCAGTTCTTC	CASSLWGDQNYNEQFF